This T cell receptor beta chain was sequenced in a study of blood T cell repertoires in COVID-19. Study-level information: Acute and convalescent COVID-19 specimens originated in the United States, Italy and Spain.

Authors' processing steps: Reference gene primer amplification yielded estimated nucleated cell counts. Sequenced by immunoSEQ multiplex PCR; TCRdb stores in-frame clones only, minus some. The V and J calls and clone size come from that table; D and trimming were worked out from the DNA. The table includes roughly 300,000 clones, more than 75% detected once. Categorization into cohorts depended on clinical history that participants reported. Among Cohort 3 donors, those recovered had two negative PCRs, clearance, or symptom resolution. Trimming took off 0 bases at V and 8 bases at J, with 5 bases between the two ends. The CDR3 spans 12 residues. Per germline, CDR1 SGHNT and CDR2 YYREEE (reference sequence).

The sequencing sample was made of PBMCs or T cells enriched from blood (not recorded which). The chain employs TRBV5-4 and TRBJ2-2, with D tentatively TRBD2 (5 bases). This TCR was recovered from a woman younger than 30 who had recovered from COVID-19. CDR3 bases: TGTGCCAGCAGCTTGGGGGAGGGGGAGCTGTTTTTT. It codes for CASSLGEGELFF.